The 21 T cell receptor beta chains given below trace back to one sample, sequenced in a study of cytomegalovirus exposure and HLA in healthy donors. PCR involved 60 Vbeta and 13 Jbeta primers. Some clones are missing from TCRdb's copy, which holds only in-frame ones; the method was immunoSEQ multiplex PCR. The listing records 65,000 to 85,000 clones. The material sequenced was PBMCs. All receptors derive from a woman in her fifties or sixties in good health and CMV-seronegative.

The rearrangement links TRBV14 to TRBJ2-7, with D possibly being TRBD1 (8 bases). Trimming stripped 3 bases from V and 3 bases from J, with 21 bases between. The CDR3 is 17 residues long. Per germline, CDR1 SGHDN and CDR2 FVKESK. The CDR3 loop reads CASSHRGGTGKSYEQYF. The CDR3 coding sequence is TGTGCCAGCAGCCATAGGGGAGGGACAGGAAAAAGCTACGAGCAGTACTTC.

Details on this clone: A junction boundary mismatches the germline segment, possibly from a read error. In DNA form, the CDR3 reads TGTGCCTGCAATACCGGACTGAGGCCCCACTTC. Its protein is CACNTGLRPHF. The V gene is TRBV30, the J gene TRBJ2-5; a possible D gene is TRBD2 (5 bases). The CDR3 is made up of 11 amino acids. CDR1 is GTSNPN and CDR2 is SVGIG in the germline V gene (reference sequence).

V and J are TRBV7-9 and TRBJ1-1; 8 bases agree with TRBD1. Germline values: CDR1 SEHNR, CDR2 FQNEAQ (reference sequence). The CDR3 runs 14 residues. With 1 base clipped from V and 8 bases from J, the junction kept 6 bases outside the gene matches. The DNA for the CDR3 is TGTGCCAGCAGCTTAGTGGGGACAGGAACGGAAGCTTTCTTT. It codes for CASSLVGTGTEAFF.

This sequence joins TRBV7-9 and TRBJ2-1; weak D call: TRBD1 (5 bases). Between the trimmed V and J ends, which lost 6 bases and 8 bases, there was a span of 14 bases. This CDR3 region has 13 residues. CDR1 SEHNR and CDR2 FQNEAQ come from the germline V gene (reference sequence). The CDR3 sequence is CASRPQGLDEQFF. CDR3 coding DNA: TGTGCCAGCAGGCCCCAGGGTTTGGATGAGCAGTTCTTC.

V is TRBV11-3 and J is TRBJ2-1, with TRBD1 matching over 9 bases. Trimming took 4 bases from V and 8 from J; bases not matched to a gene: 9. The CDR3 has 15 amino acids. Germline CDR1 is SGHNT and CDR2 is YENEEA. The CDR3 loop reads CASSSGTGSSDEQFF. The CDR3 DNA reads TGTGCCAGCAGCTCCGGGACAGGGTCGTCGGATGAGCAGTTCTTC.

The gene calls are TRBV5-1 and TRBJ1-2, with 7 bases fitting TRBD1. V dropped 4 bases and J dropped 1; count of bases not matched to a gene: 7. Germline V gene data show CDR1 as SGHRS and CDR2 as YFSETQ. This CDR3 contains 15 residues. The CDR3 sequence is CASSREGAINYGYTF. The CDR3 nucleotides read TGCGCCAGCAGCCGGGAGGGGGCAATTAACTATGGCTACACCTTC.

V gene TRBV4-2 combines with J gene TRBJ2-6, with 7 nucleotides matching TRBD2. In germline, CDR1 is LGHNA, CDR2 YNFKEQ. There are 21 residues in the CDR3. V dropped 3 bases and J dropped 0; count of bases not matched to a gene: 17. CDR3 amino acids: CASSQGGSLTRVGSGANVLTF. DNA of the CDR3: TGTGCCAGCAGCCAGGGAGGGAGCCTGACAAGGGTAGGCTCTGGGGCCAACGTCCTGACTTTC.

This rearrangement joins TRBV10-3 to TRBJ2-7; a weak D match, TRBD2 (6 bases). The CDR3 loop spans 15 amino acids. The germline V gene has CDR1 ENHRY and CDR2 SYGVKD. V lost 0 bases, J lost 2 bases, and 11 bases lay in between. The CDR3 bases are TGTGCCATCAGTGAGTCCCGGGAGTCGGCCTACGAGCAGTACTTC. This codes for CAISESRESAYEQYF.

The chain employs TRBV28 and TRBJ2-3; D is ambiguous. Germline V gene lookup returns CDR1 MDHEN and CDR2 SYDVKM. V was cut by 7 bases and J by 2 bases, with 10 bases left in between. The CDR3 runs to 13 residues. The CDR3 sequence: CASNGGSTDTQYF. The CDR3 DNA is TGTGCCAGCAATGGTGGCTCCACAGATACGCAGTATTTT.

The CDR3 sequence: CASSPPGTGIGKTQYF. DNA for the CDR3: TGTGCCAGCTCACCACCCGGGACAGGGATTGGGAAGACCCAGTACTTC. V is TRBV18 and J is TRBJ2-5, with 9 bases identical to TRBD1. This CDR3 contains 16 residues. V trimming: 0 bases; J trimming: 6 bases; junction bases outside the gene matches: 8. Germline-derived CDR1 and CDR2 are KGHSH and LQKENI.

The chain recombines TRBV29-1 with TRBJ1-2, with D hard to call. V shed 1 base and J shed 4 bases, with 10 bases lying between them. CDR1 and CDR2 from the germline V gene are SQVTM and ANQGSEA. The CDR3 runs to 13 residues. CDR3 residues: CSVEGQAGYGYTF. The DNA of the CDR3 is TGCAGCGTTGAAGGCCAGGCCGGCTATGGCTACACCTTC.

V and J are TRBV6-1 and TRBJ2-3; D not certain. The CDR3 has 11 amino acids. Germline V CDR1 and CDR2: MNHNS, SASEGT. V was cut by 4 bases and J by 6 bases, with 5 bases left in between. In nucleotides, the CDR3 is TGTGCCAGCAGTGTGGCTGATACGCAGTATTTT. Residues: CASSVADTQYF.

V and J are TRBV4-1 and TRBJ2-5, with 9 bases that match TRBD2. J lost 1 base, V lost 1 base, and 10 bases had no gene match. The germline gives CDR1 MGHRA, CDR2 YSYEKL. This CDR3 spans 18 amino acids. The DNA of the CDR3 is TGCGCCAGCAGCCAAGGATTATTCGGACTAGCGATCCAAGAGACCCAGTACTTC. Protein: CASSQGLFGLAIQETQYF.

The gene calls are TRBV19 and TRBJ2-5; a possible D gene is TRBD2 (5 bases). The CDR3 extends over 14 amino acids. Trimming removed 2 bases at V and 5 bases at J, with 12 bases between. From germline, CDR1 is LNHDA and CDR2 SQIVND (reference sequence). The CDR3 DNA is TGTGCCAGTAGTATAATGGGAGCCGGGGAGACCCAGTACTTC. Protein sequence: CASSIMGAGETQYF.

The J gene is TRBJ2-5, the V gene TRBV28, with 8 positions matching TRBD1. This CDR3 contains 14 residues. CDR1 and CDR2 from the germline V gene are MDHEN and SYDVKM. V trimming: 1 base; J trimming: 3 bases; junction bases outside the gene matches: 1. The CDR3 DNA follows: TGTGCCAGCAGTTTATCAGGGGGCGAAGAGACCCAGTACTTC. This codes for CASSLSGGEETQYF.

V usage is TRBV7-8 and J usage is TRBJ2-1; 9 bases fit TRBD1. The J segment lost 2 bases and the V segment lost 5 bases, leaving 4 bases of the junction unmatched. The CDR3 runs 15 residues. Germline CDR1 and CDR2: SGHVS and FQNEAQ. The CDR3 DNA follows: TGTGCCAGCAGCCTCGACAGGGGGACCTACAATGAGCAGTTCTTC. Residues: CASSLDRGTYNEQFF.

V is TRBV19 and J is TRBJ1-5; unclear D gene. Per the germline V gene, CDR1 is LNHDA and CDR2 is SQIVND (reference sequence). Trimming left V 7 bases short and J 5 bases short, with 18 bases between. The CDR3 is made up of 15 amino acids. CDR3 in DNA: TGTGCCAGTACTAAGGAGGCAGCTAGTTATCAGCCCCAGCATTTT. Protein sequence: CASTKEAASYQPQHF.

Notes on this clone: The germline gene is not matched at one end of the junction; a read error may be the cause. This chain links TRBV7-7 with TRBJ2-3; a possible D gene is TRBD1 (7 bases). This CDR3 has 16 amino acids. Germline loops: CDR1 SSHAT, CDR2 FNYEAQ (reference sequence). The DNA of the CDR3 is TGTGCTAGCAGCTTAGATGGTCAGGGGGGCCCAGATACGCAGTATTTT. Amino acid sequence: CASSLDGQGGPDTQYF.

The chain carries TRBV28 and TRBJ1-5; the match to TRBD1 covers 9 bases. The length of the CDR3 is 16 residues. The J segment lost 7 bases and the V segment lost 5 bases, leaving 12 bases of the junction unmatched. The germline gives CDR1 MDHEN, CDR2 SYDVKM. CDR3 bases: TGTGCCAGCAGTCCACTGGGACAGGGTATTGGGCAGCCCCAGCATTTT. This codes for CASSPLGQGIGQPQHF.

V gene TRBV7-8 combines with J gene TRBJ2-7, with 8 bases aligning to TRBD2. With V trimmed by 2 bases and J by 2 bases, 8 bases remained unmatched. This CDR3 has 16 residues. Germline V gene lookup returns CDR1 SGHVS and CDR2 FQNEAQ. The CDR3 bases are TGTGCCAGCAGCTTAAAGGTAGCGGGATTGACCTACGAGCAGTACTTC. Protein: CASSLKVAGLTYEQYF.

The V call is TRBV27, the J call TRBJ2-2; 9 nucleotides line up with TRBD1. This CDR3 is 16 amino acids long. Germline V CDR1 and CDR2: MNHEY, SMNVEV (reference sequence). V dropped 6 bases and J dropped 5; count of bases not matched to a gene: 10. CDR3 sequence: CASRQTTGGSTGELFF. CDR3 nucleotide sequence: TGTGCCAGCAGACAGACAACAGGGGGCAGTACCGGGGAGCTGTTTTTT.